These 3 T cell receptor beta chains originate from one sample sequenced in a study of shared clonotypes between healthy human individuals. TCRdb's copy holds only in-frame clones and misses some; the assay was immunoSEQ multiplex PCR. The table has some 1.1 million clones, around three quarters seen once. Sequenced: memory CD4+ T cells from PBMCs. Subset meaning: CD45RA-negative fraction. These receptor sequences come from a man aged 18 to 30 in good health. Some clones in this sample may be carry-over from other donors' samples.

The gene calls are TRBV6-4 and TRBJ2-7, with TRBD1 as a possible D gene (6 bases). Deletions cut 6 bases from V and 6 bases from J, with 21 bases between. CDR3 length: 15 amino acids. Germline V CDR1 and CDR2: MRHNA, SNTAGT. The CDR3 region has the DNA TGTGCCAGCAGAGGACAGCGGCCCTGGAGGCGCGAGCAGTACTTC. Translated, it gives CASRGQRPWRREQYF.

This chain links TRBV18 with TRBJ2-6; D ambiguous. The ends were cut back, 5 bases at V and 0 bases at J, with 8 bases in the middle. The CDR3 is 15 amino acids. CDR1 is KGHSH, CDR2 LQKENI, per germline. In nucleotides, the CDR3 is TGTGCCAGCTCAGGACGGCCCTCTGGGGCCAACGTCCTGACTTTC. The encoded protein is CASSGRPSGANVLTF. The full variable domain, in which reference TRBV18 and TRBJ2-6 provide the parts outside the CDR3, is NAGVMQNPRHLVRRRGQEARLRCSPMKGHSHVYWYRQLPEEGLKFMVYLQKENIIDESGMPKERFSAEFPKEGPSILRIQQVVRGDSAAYFCASSGRPSGANVLTFGAGSRLTVL.

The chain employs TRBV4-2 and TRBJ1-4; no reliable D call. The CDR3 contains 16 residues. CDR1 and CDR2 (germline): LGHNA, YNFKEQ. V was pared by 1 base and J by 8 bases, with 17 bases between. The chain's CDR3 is CASSQAPPRPEEKLFF. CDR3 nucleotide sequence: TGTGCCAGCAGCCAAGCCCCGCCCCGTCCAGAAGAAAAACTGTTTTTT.